Shown below are 31 T cell receptor beta chains from a single sample sequenced in a study of shared clonotypes between healthy human individuals (dated by TCRdb to the early 2020s). Library construction relied on the immunoSEQ multiplex PCR assay. Held by TCRdb, this immuneACCESS table contains in-frame sequences only and omits some clones. Under half of the omission traces to an unresolved V gene where checked; the cause of the rest is unknown. The sample table records approximately 110,000 clones; about two thirds of these occur just once. The ten top clones hold 20% to 25% of the sample. Sequencing input: memory CD8+ T cells sorted from blood. In the paper's terms, the cell subset or site label means: CD45RO+ cells pooled with CCR7-negative TemRA cells. Receptors originate from a woman in her 30s in good health.

V is TRBV5-1 and J is TRBJ2-1; D assignment may be TRBD1 or TRBD2 (6 bases each). Between the trimmed V and J ends, which lost 3 bases and 3 bases, there was a span of 19 bases. The germline V gene encodes CDR1 SGHRS and CDR2 YFSETQ. CDR3 length equals 17 residues. The CDR3 DNA follows: TGCGCCAGCAGCTCTACGGGGGACATCCAAGACTACAATGAGCAGTTCTTC. This encodes CASSSTGDIQDYNEQFF.

For this clone: Possible read error: a much larger clone is one base away. V gene TRBV7-8 combines with J gene TRBJ1-5, with a possible D match to TRBD1 (6 bases). The CDR3 contains 14 residues. The germline CDR1 and CDR2 sequences are SGHVS and FQNEAQ. The chain's CDR3 is CASSQVADRQPQHF. The CDR3 DNA is TGCGCCAGCAGCCAAGTAGCGGACAGACAGCCCCAGCATTTT.

This clone was observed a handful of times. The chain recombines TRBV2 with TRBJ2-1; perhaps TRBD2 as D (5 bases). The CDR3 is 16 residues long. Trimming shortened V by 1 base and J by 2 bases, and 12 bases separated the two germline ends. Germline lookup yields CDR1 SNHLY and CDR2 FYNNEI. The CDR3 nucleotides read TGTGCCAGCAGTGAAGGGGGTTACGGGGCCTACAATGAGCAGTTCTTC. It specifies CASSEGGYGAYNEQFF.

The chain carries TRBV19 and TRBJ2-7; the D gene is possibly TRBD1 (5 bases). The CDR3 runs to 14 residues. The V gene's germline CDR1 is LNHDA and CDR2 SQIVND (reference sequence). The V end was cut by 4 bases, the J end by 2 bases, with 12 bases between. The CDR3 sequence: CASSSQDKAYEQYF. CDR3 coding DNA: TGTGCCAGTAGTAGCCAGGACAAAGCCTACGAGCAGTACTTC.

This clone showed up just once. The rearrangement uses TRBV18 and TRBJ2-2, with D perhaps TRBD2 (6 bases). The CDR3 loop spans 17 amino acids. The V gene's germline CDR1 is KGHSH and CDR2 LQKENI. Trimming removed 2 bases from V and 7 bases from J, with 20 bases in between. CDR3 nucleotides: TGTGCCAGCTCACCATTTTCCCGGGACTCACTGGTCGGGGAGCTGTTTTTT. It is translated as CASSPFSRDSLVGELFF.

The V gene is TRBV9, the J gene TRBJ2-7; 7 positions match TRBD1. The CDR3 runs 13 residues. CDR1 SGDLS and CDR2 YYNGEE come from the germline V gene. Losses at the gene ends were 0 bases for V and 7 bases for J; bases not matched to a gene: 4. The CDR3 bases are TGTGCCAGCAGCGTAGCGACAGGGTTTGAGCAGTACTTC. It yields the protein CASSVATGFEQYF.

At least ten counts were recorded for this clone. The chain combines TRBV2 with TRBJ2-4, with D possibly matching TRBD2 (6 bases). Germline-derived CDR1 and CDR2 are SNHLY and FYNNEI. Trimming removed 8 bases at V and 1 base at J, with 27 bases between. The CDR3 loop spans 19 amino acids. The CDR3 region is CASRYAGTPYWGAKNIQYF. The CDR3, as DNA: TGTGCCAGCCGTTATGCCGGGACTCCCTACTGGGGGGCCAAAAACATTCAGTACTTC.

The gene calls are TRBV27 and TRBJ2-7; weak D call: TRBD1 (5 bases). The CDR3 sequence is 11 residues long. V was clipped by 8 bases and J by 7 bases, with 12 bases between them. CDR1 and CDR2 from the germline V gene are MNHEY and SMNVEV (reference sequence). CDR3 sequence reads: CASWGKGEQYF. The DNA of the CDR3 is TGTGCCAGCTGGGGAAAGGGGGAGCAGTACTTC.

The chain is built from TRBV7-9 and TRBJ2-7, with D uncertain. The germline CDR1 and CDR2 sequences are SEHNR and FQNEAQ (reference sequence). The CDR3 consists of 16 residues. V lost 5 bases, J lost 2 bases, and 19 bases lay in between. CDR3 bases: TGTGCCAGCAGCCGACCGGACGAACATACCACCTACGAGCAGTACTTC. Its translation is CASSRPDEHTTYEQYF.

This sequence joins TRBV28 and TRBJ2-7; TRBD2 matches at 12 bases. Germline V gene data show CDR1 as MDHEN and CDR2 as SYDVKM. J was trimmed by 0 bases and V by 6 bases; bases with no gene match: 9. The CDR3 runs to 17 residues. The DNA of the CDR3 is TGTGCCAGCAGGACTAATGGACTAGCGGGACCCTCCTACGAGCAGTACTTC. Translating it yields CASRTNGLAGPSYEQYF.

V usage is TRBV4-1 and J usage is TRBJ2-5, with TRBD2 matching over 10 bases. The DNA end favors TRBJ2-7, so the J call may be wrong. There are 17 residues in the CDR3. Per the germline V gene, CDR1 is MGHRA and CDR2 is YSYEKL. CDR3: CASSQVFTSGTSYEQYF. CDR3 bases: TGCGCCAGCAGCCAAGTGTTTACTAGCGGGACATCCTACGAGCAGTACTTC.

J is TRBJ2-2 and V is TRBV2; D is uncertain. Deletions cut 4 bases from V and 7 bases from J, with 19 bases between. The CDR3 contains 16 residues. The germline gives CDR1 SNHLY, CDR2 FYNNEI. Here the CDR3 reads CASSGIRATSGGELFF. CDR3 sequence (DNA): TGTGCCAGCAGTGGCATTCGGGCCACCAGTGGCGGGGAGCTGTTTTTT.

The chain is built from TRBV6-5 and TRBJ1-2; no clear D gene. The V and J ends lost 5 bases and 4 bases respectively, with 17 bases between them. From germline, CDR1 is MNHEY and CDR2 SVGAGI. This CDR3 region has 15 residues. As DNA, the CDR3 is TGTGCCAGCAGTCCGACATCCGCGGGGATCTATGGCTACACCTTC. Translating gives CASSPTSAGIYGYTF.

This clone was recorded a few times. This sequence joins TRBV19 and TRBJ2-3; a possible D gene is TRBD2 (5 bases). The germline gives CDR1 LNHDA, CDR2 SQIVND (reference sequence). This CDR3 is 13 amino acids long. The V end lost 4 bases, the J end lost 2 bases, and 7 bases lay between the germline ends. CDR3 bases: TGTGCCAGTAGTACGCGGGCCACAGATACGCAGTATTTT. Translating gives CASSTRATDTQYF.

The gene calls are TRBV5-6 and TRBJ2-2; D gene unclear. V was pared by 6 bases and J by 2 bases, with 20 bases between. The CDR3 extends over 17 amino acids. CDR1 and CDR2 (germline): SGHDT, YYEEEE. The DNA of the CDR3 is TGTGCCAGCACCCCACGAAGGGTGACGCCAAACACCGGGGAGCTGTTTTTT. It is translated as CASTPRRVTPNTGELFF.

Only a few counts were recorded for this clone. This chain uses TRBV2 with TRBJ2-1; D remains ambiguous. The germline CDR1 and CDR2 sequences are SNHLY and FYNNEI. V lost 2 bases to trimming and J lost 4 bases, with 12 bases between them. This CDR3 has 15 residues. CDR3 loop: CASSEPPATYNEQFF. CDR3 DNA: TGTGCCAGCAGTGAACCCCCCGCTACATACAATGAGCAGTTCTTC.

The gene calls are TRBV4-2 and TRBJ2-5; D is unresolved. CDR3 length equals 14 residues. Trimming cost V 0 bases and J 7 bases, with 12 bases left between them. CDR1 and CDR2 from the germline V gene are LGHNA and YNFKEQ. CDR3 region: CASSQDTAPGTQYF. CDR3 nucleotides: TGTGCCAGCAGCCAAGATACGGCGCCCGGGACCCAGTACTTC.

This rearrangement joins TRBV4-1 to TRBJ2-1, with D unresolved. The CDR3 is 16 residues long. Trimming took 1 base from V and 1 from J, leaving 11 bases between them. Germline assignment: CDR1 MGHRA and CDR2 YSYEKL. CDR3 loop: CASSQGQIRSYNEQFF. The CDR3 DNA is TGCGCCAGCAGCCAAGGGCAGATTAGGTCCTACAATGAGCAGTTCTTC.

The gene calls are TRBV2 and TRBJ1-2, with D hard to call. The CDR3 is made up of 13 amino acids. V gave up 4 bases and J gave up 1 base, with 7 bases separating them. Germline CDR1 SNHLY, CDR2 FYNNEI. The CDR3 DNA follows: TGTGCCAGCAGTGTAAGGCATAACTATGGCTACACCTTC. Protein product: CASSVRHNYGYTF.

This chain connects TRBV28 to TRBJ2-7; D gene uncertain. The CDR3 runs to 14 residues. The germline CDR1 and CDR2 sequences are MDHEN and SYDVKM. Trimming removed 2 bases from V and 2 bases from J, with 10 bases in between. The CDR3 nucleotides are TGTGCCAGCAGTTTAATGGATTTCCCCTACGAGCAGTACTTC. This sequence encodes CASSLMDFPYEQYF.

The rearrangement links TRBV28 to TRBJ2-3; D is unclear. This CDR3 contains 14 residues. V was cut by 5 bases and J by 6 bases, with 15 bases left in between. In germline, CDR1 is MDHEN, CDR2 SYDVKM. The CDR3 sequence is CASSPYRASDTQYF. In DNA form, the CDR3 reads TGTGCCAGCAGTCCGTATCGGGCTTCGGATACGCAGTATTTT. The entire variable domain, with the rest obtained from reference TRBV28 and TRBJ2-3, is as follows: DVKVTQSSRYLVKRTGEKVFLECVQDMDHENMFWYRQDPGLGLRLIYFSYDVKMKEKGDIPEGYSVSREKKERFSLILESASTNQTSMYLCASSPYRASDTQYFGPGTRLTVL.

The sample holds a few counts of this clone. The chain carries TRBV5-4 and TRBJ2-2, with 14 bases aligning to TRBD2. V dropped 9 bases and J dropped 6; count of bases not matched to a gene: 7. The CDR3 loop spans 15 amino acids. CDR1 is SGHNT and CDR2 is YYREEE in the germline V gene (reference sequence). The CDR3 sequence: CATTRLAGGPGELFF. For the CDR3, the DNA is TGTGCCACCACGCGACTAGCGGGAGGGCCCGGGGAGCTGTTTTTT.

This chain connects TRBV15 to TRBJ2-1; D is uncertain. Germline V gene lookup returns CDR1 LNHNV and CDR2 YYDKDF (reference sequence). V was cut by 5 bases and J by 3 bases, with 17 bases left in between. CDR3 length equals 16 residues. The CDR3 nucleotides are TGTGCCACCAGCCCTCCGCTCGCGGAGATCTACAATGAGCAGTTCTTC. Amino acids: CATSPPLAEIYNEQFF.

The chain combines TRBV30 with TRBJ2-1; D gene ambiguous. CDR1 and CDR2 from the germline V gene are GTSNPN and SVGIG (reference sequence). V lost 3 bases and J 4 bases, leaving 10 bases between the germline ends. CDR3 size: 13 residues. The CDR3 spells CAWRRETYNEQFF. The CDR3 bases are TGTGCCTGGAGGCGAGAGACTTACAATGAGCAGTTCTTC.

This clone was detected only once. One end of the junction varies from germline; a read error may be responsible. The genes are TRBV10-3 and TRBJ1-5; D is undetermined. The CDR3 sequence is 16 residues long. The germline CDR1 and CDR2 sequences are ENHRY and SYGVKD. The CDR3 DNA sequence: TGTGCCAGCAGTTACTTATTTCGGGCCAGCAATCAGCCCCAGCATTTT. Its translation is CASSYLFRASNQPQHF.

The rearrangement uses TRBV27 and TRBJ2-7; 9 bases line up with TRBD2. With V trimmed by 6 bases and J by 3 bases, 12 bases remained unmatched. This CDR3 is 16 amino acids long. Looked up from germline, CDR1 is MNHEY and CDR2 is SMNVEV (reference sequence). The CDR3 region is CASSAAWTSDNYEQYF. As DNA, the CDR3 is TGTGCCAGCAGCGCCGCCTGGACTAGCGACAACTACGAGCAGTACTTC.

The chain couples TRBV7-9 to TRBJ2-7; D uncertain. CDR1 SEHNR and CDR2 FQNEAQ come from the germline V gene (reference sequence). The CDR3 extends over 13 amino acids. V gave up 3 bases and J gave up 2 bases, with 8 bases separating them. Written as DNA, the CDR3 is TGTGCCAGCAGCTTCCCCCGTACCTACGAGCAGTACTTC. Translation gives CASSFPRTYEQYF.

A single count supports this clone. This chain uses TRBV15 with TRBJ2-6; D perhaps matches TRBD2 (5 bases). The CDR3 covers 18 residues. Per the germline V gene, CDR1 is LNHNV and CDR2 is YYDKDF (reference sequence). V was shortened by 1 base and J by 0 bases, with 13 bases between the two germline ends. The CDR3 bases are TGTGCCACCAGCAGAGTTGACGCGGGTTCCTCTGGGGCCAACGTCCTGACTTTC. Translation: CATSRVDAGSSGANVLTF.

This sequence joins TRBV6-5 and TRBJ1-6, with D perhaps TRBD1 (5 bases). This CDR3 has 14 residues. CDR1 is MNHEY, CDR2 SVGAGI, per germline. V was trimmed by 6 bases and J by 7 bases, leaving 13 bases between them. The CDR3, as DNA: TGTGCCAGCAGCAGAACAGGTTTCAATTCACCCCTCCACTTT. Translation gives CASSRTGFNSPLHF.

The V gene is TRBV7-8, the J gene TRBJ1-3, with 10 bases aligning to TRBD1. Germline assignment: CDR1 SGHVS and CDR2 FQNEAQ. V dropped 6 bases and J dropped 3; count of bases not matched to a gene: 2. The CDR3 is 14 amino acids. CDR3 sequence reads: CASRDRGHGNTIYF. CDR3 coding DNA: TGTGCCAGCAGAGACAGGGGGCATGGAAACACCATATATTTT. The variable domain in full, completed from reference TRBV7-8 and TRBJ1-3, reads GAGVSQSPRYKVAKRGQDVALRCDPISGHVSLFWYQQALGQGPEFLTYFQNEAQLDKSGLPSDRFFAERPEGSVSTLKIQRTQQEDSAVYLCASRDRGHGNTIYFGEGSWLTVV.

The rearrangement uses TRBV9 and TRBJ2-1; 12 nucleotides agree with TRBD1. Unmatched junction bases numbered 12, after V lost 3 bases and J lost 8 bases. Germline V gene data show CDR1 as SGDLS and CDR2 as YYNGEE. The CDR3 consists of 17 residues. In DNA form, the CDR3 reads TGTGCCAGCAGCGCCGGGGACAGGGGGCATCCCAGCGATGAGCAGTTCTTC. Its translation is CASSAGDRGHPSDEQFF.